This record covers a single T cell receptor (beta chain). At one of its ends the junction is not consistent with the germline gene, which may arise from a read error. These data originate in a study of shared clonotypes between healthy human individuals. Germline CDR1 and CDR2: DFQATT and SNEGSKA (reference sequence). The CDR3 consists of 11 residues. TCRdb keeps only in-frame clones here, not all; method: immunoSEQ multiplex PCR. Among about 2,200,000 clones listed, 85% to 95% were seen once. Terminally differentiated effector memory CD45RA+ cells were excluded by CCR7 positive selection of CD45RO-negative cells.

This TCR derives from a man aged 18 to 35 in good health. Some clones in this sample may be carry-over from other donors' samples. The rearrangement links TRBV20-1 to TRBJ2-1; maybe TRBD2 (5 bases). Sequenced: naive CD8+ T cells from PBMCs. The DNA of the CDR3 is TGCAGTGCCCTGGACTGGGAGAAGTGGGTCTTC. This gives the protein CSALDWEKWVF.